The clone carrying this T cell receptor beta chain was picked up a small number of times. Antigen unknown. Preparation of the TCRbeta library involved a method that used unique molecular identifiers. Each CDR3 protein gets one entry after TCRdb re-called the PCR reads with MiXCR. Here the sample spans 300,000 to 350,000 distinct CDR3 sequences, approximately 23% being singletons. This sample is part of a study of T-cell reconstitution after alpha-beta-depleted transplantation in children. Study findings and constraints: Recipient T cells and thymic progenitors that survived were the source of the high TCRbeta diversity seen at day 60 in some patients. Diversity and T-cell counts at one year after transplant derived mostly from new T cells. Expanded graft clones, several hundred of them, were reportedly the source of alpha-beta T cells about two months after transplant.

The CDR3 is 14 residues long. Germline V gene sequence: CDR1 SGHRS, CDR2 YFSETQ. The ends were cut back, 7 bases at V and 4 bases at J, with 17 bases in the middle. The receptor was derived from a male patient between 10 and 17 years old who had a stem cell transplant for acute lymphoblastic leukemia, so the T cells may come from the graft donor. This sample comprised PBMCs, mostly from graft donor cells, obtained 180 days after TCRalphabeta/CD19-depleted stem cell transplant. V gene TRBV5-1 combines with J gene TRBJ1-1; tentative D call: TRBD1 (5 bases). CDR3 amino acids: CASREGWGGTEAFF. The CDR3 region has the DNA TGCGCCAGCCGGGAGGGCTGGGGGGGCACTGAAGCTTTCTTT.